This T cell receptor beta chain was profiled in a study of PD-1 blockade in classical Hodgkin lymphoma. The CDR3 is 11 residues long. Germline CDR1 SEHNR, CDR2 FQNEAQ (reference sequence). Trimming cost V 5 bases and J 12 bases, with 11 bases left between them. Time point of the sample: cycle 4 day 1 (C4D1), after more than 5 weeks of nivolumab. Each patient experienced a relapse that followed autologous stem cell transplantation, and brentuximab vedotin exposure varied. Isolation of CD8+ T cells from thawed PBMCs used magnetic negative selection. The table came from immunoSEQ multiplex PCR; TCRdb's copy has only in-frame clones and leaves some out. The sample includes almost 8,500 clones, about four fifths of them seen just once. This clone was detected only once. Its antigen is undetermined. Study-wide findings and caveats: Complete responders possessed baseline diversity comparable to newly diagnosed patients. According to reports, newly diagnosed patients had lower baseline TCR diversity than healthy donors, and relapsed/refractory patients had lower baseline TCR diversity still.

This sequence joins TRBV7-9 and TRBJ2-4; maybe TRBD2 (6 bases). The specimen was CD8+ T cells from blood, collected before the fourth cycle of nivolumab. This TCR was sampled from a human donor with classical Hodgkin lymphoma. This chain's CDR3 is CASSGGADQYF. The CDR3 bases are TGTGCCAGCAGCGGCGGGGCGGATCAGTACTTC.